Sequencing of this T cell receptor (beta chain) was carried out in a study of a mutant IDH1 vaccine in newly diagnosed glioma. Overall study context: Commencement of vaccination occurred 4-6 weeks following radiotherapy alone, or concurrently with temozolomide cycles. Every participant had undergone radiotherapy, temozolomide, or both before, and most underwent both.

Study-wide results and limits: No link was apparently found between pseudoprogression and changes in top peripheral T cell clonotypes.

TCRdb keeps only in-frame clones here, not all; method: immunoSEQ multiplex PCR. The table shows 50,000 to 65,000 clones, with 91% occurring only once. Remarks on this clone: The target antigen is unknown.

This CDR3 has 14 residues. V was shortened by 0 bases and J by 8 bases, with 14 bases between the two germline ends. Germline loops: CDR1 SGHRS, CDR2 YFSETQ. The time point denotes: week 11, during vaccination. Vaccinated patients received 300 ug of mutant IDH1 20-mer peptide per dose, with topical imiquimod. This chain joins TRBV5-1 and TRBJ1-2; D perhaps matches TRBD1 (5 bases). This TCR came from a middle-aged man with glioma. Sequencing used PBMCs, obtained from a glioma patient whose treatment included an IDH1 peptide vaccine. DNA for the CDR3: TGCGCCAGCAGCTTGGATCCGACAGTTGGGGGCTACACCTTC. Amino acid sequence: CASSLDPTVGGYTF.